This TCR beta chain is from a study of T cells in Graves' hyperthyroidism and ophthalmopathy. Study overall: Staff took peripheral blood when the initial diagnosis was made, before any treatment began. Study findings and constraints: Stable hyperthyroidism and ophthalmopathy were separated using 13 V-J signatures. In the blood, most expanded thyroid clonotypes above 0.001 appeared as well.

Researchers took RNA transcripts and amplified the TCR beta CDR3 regions from them. First-round RT-PCR of the TCR CDR3 relied on the HTBI primer set. TCRdb reprocessed the multiplex PCR reads via MiXCR and lists one record per CDR3 protein. This table has 450,000 to 650,000 distinct CDR3 sequences, around 20% appearing once. This clonotype was recorded many times. The antigen remains undetermined. Thyroid ultrasound, orbital computed tomography, clinical symptoms, and serum thyroxine and TRAb underpinned diagnoses. This clonotype was sampled from a man in his late teens or twenties with Graves' hyperthyroidism. The sample comprised blood.

CDR3 sequence: CAISESGEYYGYTF. Written as DNA, the CDR3 is TGTGCCATCAGTGAGTCGGGGGAATACTATGGCTACACCTTC. The genes are TRBV10-3 and TRBJ1-2; D might be TRBD1 (5 bases). The germline gives CDR1 ENHRY, CDR2 SYGVKD. The CDR3 totals 14 residues. V dropped 0 bases and J dropped 3 bases, with 8 bases sitting between them.